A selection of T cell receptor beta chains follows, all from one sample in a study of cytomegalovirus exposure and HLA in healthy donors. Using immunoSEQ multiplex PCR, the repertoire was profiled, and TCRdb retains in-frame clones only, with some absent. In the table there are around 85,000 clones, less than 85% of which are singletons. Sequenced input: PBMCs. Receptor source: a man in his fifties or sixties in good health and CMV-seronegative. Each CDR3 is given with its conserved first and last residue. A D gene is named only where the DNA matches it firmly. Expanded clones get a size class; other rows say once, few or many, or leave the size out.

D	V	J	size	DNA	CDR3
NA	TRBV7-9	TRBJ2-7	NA	TGTTCCAGCAGCCTGGACAGCTACGAGCAGTACTTC	CSSSLDSYEQYF
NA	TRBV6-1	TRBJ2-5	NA	TGTGCCAGCAGTGAAGGTCTGTTTCCGGGAGAGACCCAGTACTTC	CASSEGLFPGETQYF
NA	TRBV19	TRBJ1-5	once	TGTGCCAGTAGTATAGATAGGGGGATTAATCAGCCCCAGCATTTT	CASSIDRGINQPQHF
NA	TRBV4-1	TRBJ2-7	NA	TGCGCCAGCAGCCAAGCCCCCGAGAACTACAGGGTTGGCTACGAGCAGTACTTC	CASSQAPENYRVGYEQYF
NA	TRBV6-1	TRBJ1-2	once	TGTGCCAGCAGCCGGGAGCGCTATGGCTACACCTTC	CASSRERYGYTF
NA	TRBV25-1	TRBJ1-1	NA	TGTGCCAGCAGTGAAGGGCGTCTAATGAACACTGAAGCTTTCTTT	CASSEGRLMNTEAFF
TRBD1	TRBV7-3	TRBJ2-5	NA	TGTGCCAGCAGCTTAACTGGGCAGGGGGCGGAGACCCAGTACTTC	CASSLTGQGAETQYF
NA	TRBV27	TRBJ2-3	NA	TGTGCCATCTCCCCGGCGGGGTATTTT	CAISPAGYF
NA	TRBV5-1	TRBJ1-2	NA	TGCGCCAGCAGCTCCACAGGGTCCTCTGGCTACACCTTC	CASSSTGSSGYTF
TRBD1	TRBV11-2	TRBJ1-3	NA	TGTGCCAGCGAGATATGGGACAGGCCTGGAAACACCATATATTTT	CASEIWDRPGNTIYF
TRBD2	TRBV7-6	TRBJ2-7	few	TGTGCCAGCAGCCCTGGAGCGGGGGCCTCCTACGAGCAGTACTTC	CASSPGAGASYEQYF
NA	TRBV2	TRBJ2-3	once	TGTGCCAGCGGCCCAGGGGTGAGCACAGATACGCAGTATTTT	CASGPGVSTDTQYF
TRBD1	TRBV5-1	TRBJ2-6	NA	TGCGCCAGCAGTCGCGAGACAGGGCTTAGTAGGGGAGTCCTGACTTTC	CASSRETGLSRGVLTF
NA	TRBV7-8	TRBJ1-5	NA	TGTGCCAGCAGCTTAGACAGGGTCCTTCAGCCCCAGCATTTT	CASSLDRVLQPQHF
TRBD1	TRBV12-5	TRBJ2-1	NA	TGTGCTAGTGCCTGGGGTGGGACAGCCTACAATGAGCAGTTCTTC	CASAWGGTAYNEQFF